These T cell receptor beta chains were read from a single sample in a study of T cell responses to AZD1222 COVID-19 vaccine. Assay: immunoSEQ multiplex PCR; the TCRdb copy retains only in-frame clones and omits some. The profile covers around 200,000 clones, with 85% to 95% appearing a single time and around 1.6% taken by the ten largest. Specimen: peripheral blood, collected 28 days after the second AZD1222 dose. The receptors were sampled from an adult who received the AZD1222 COVID-19 vaccine. CDR3s include the opening cysteine and the closing phenylalanine or tryptophan. Each record gives: clone size, V gene, J gene, D gene, CDR3 DNA, CDR3 protein. D genes are given only for firm matches. Clone size is given for some rows only: seen once, a few or many times, or a class if the clone is expanded.

.,TRBV5-1,TRBJ1-6,.,TGCGCCAGCAGCTTAACAAATAATAATTCACCCCTCCACTTT,CASSLTNNNSPLHF
.,TRBV19,TRBJ2-3,.,TGTGCCAGTAGTATTATGGCAGGGTTAAGCACAGATACGCAGTATTTT,CASSIMAGLSTDTQYF
.,TRBV27,TRBJ2-7,.,TGTGCCAGCAGTCCGGGATCCAGCTACGAGCAGTACTTC,CASSPGSSYEQYF
.,TRBV6-6,TRBJ2-7,.,TGTGCCAGCAGTTCCGGGTCCCACTACGAGCAGTACTTC,CASSSGSHYEQYF
.,TRBV28,TRBJ2-7,.,TGTGCCAGCAGTTTAGCAGGAGGGCCGAGGGAGCAGTACTTC,CASSLAGGPREQYF
.,TRBV25-1,TRBJ1-2,TRBD1,TGTGCCAGCAGTGAATCGTATGGCAGGGGGAAAGGCTACACCTTC,CASSESYGRGKGYTF
.,TRBV28,TRBJ1-4,.,TGTGCCAGCAGTGCCCCACGGCGAGCAACTAATGAAAAACTGTTTTTT,CASSAPRRATNEKLFF
.,TRBV28,TRBJ1-3,.,TGTGCCAGCATCCCCGCAGGGTTAGAAAACACCATATATTTT,CASIPAGLENTIYF
.,TRBV11-3,TRBJ2-2,.,TGTGCCAGCAGCCCAGGACAGATTTTTAGAATTGACACCGGGGAGCTGTTTTTT,CASSPGQIFRIDTGELFF
.,TRBV7-2,TRBJ2-3,.,TGTGCCAGCACCCGTAACCTGGCGGCTAGCACAGATACGCAGTATTTT,CASTRNLAASTDTQYF
once,TRBV9,TRBJ2-1,.,TGTGCCAGCAGCGTATCTGGGACTGGAAATGAGCAGTTCTTC,CASSVSGTGNEQFF
.,TRBV2,TRBJ1-4,TRBD1,TGTGCCAGCAGCCTGGGACAGGGGTGGGAAAAACTGTTTTTT,CASSLGQGWEKLFF
.,TRBV3-1/TRBV3-2,TRBJ2-4,.,TGTGCCAGCAGCAGATCGGGGGTAGCCAAAAACATTCAGTACTTC,CASSRSGVAKNIQYF
.,TRBV10-1,TRBJ1-3,.,TGCGCCAGCAGGGTAGGGTCTGGAAACACCATATATTTT,CASRVGSGNTIYF